The sample holds one count of the clone carrying this T cell receptor beta chain. The CDR3 consists of 14 residues. Trimming cost V 2 bases and J 0 bases; bases outside gene matches: 1. The V gene's germline CDR1 is LGHDT and CDR2 YNNKEL (reference sequence). The source of the sample is a study of blood T cell repertoires in COVID-19. The wider study: Specimens from acute and convalescent COVID-19 originated in the United States, Italy and Spain.

Here immunoSEQ multiplex PCR was the method, and the copy in TCRdb shows in-frame clones only, minus some. Of 71,000 or so clones listed, roughly 87% were seen once; the top ten hold 11%. The chain employs TRBV3-1 (or the pseudogene TRBV3-2) and TRBJ2-7; 7 bases are a match to TRBD1. The receptor's source is a man over 45 with acute or convalescent COVID-19. The sample consisted of peripheral blood. The CDR3 nucleotides are TGTGCCAGCAGCCAAACAGGGGCCTCCTACGAGCAGTACTTC. Its protein is CASSQTGASYEQYF.